This TCR beta chain comes out of a study of T cell changes during pregnancy in multiple sclerosis. V lost 5 bases and J lost 7; bases outside the gene matches: 13. Germline V CDR1 and CDR2: SGHVS, FQNEAQ. CDR3 length equals 16 residues. Method: immunoSEQ multiplex PCR; TCRdb's copy keeps in-frame clones and lacks some. The top ten clones hold about 3% of a sample with 50,000 to 65,000 clones, around 93% of them seen once. Material: CD8+ T cells from peripheral blood mononuclear cells, obtained in the second trimester of pregnancy. The TCR comes from a female donor with multiple sclerosis, enrolled in a pregnancy study. V is TRBV7-8 and J is TRBJ2-1, with 8 bases fitting TRBD2. CDR3 protein: CASSRAPVRGGNEQFF. CDR3 sequence (DNA): TGTGCCAGCAGCCGTGCGCCCGTCCGGGGGGGGAATGAGCAGTTCTTC. The complete variable domain, with remaining parts taken from reference TRBV7-8 and TRBJ2-1, reads GAGVSQSPRYKVAKRGQDVALRCDPISGHVSLFWYQQALGQGPEFLTYFQNEAQLDKSGLPSDRFFAERPEGSVSTLKIQRTQQEDSAVYLCASSRAPVRGGNEQFFGPGTRLTVL.